This T cell receptor beta chain was identified in a study of blood T cells in healthy people across ages. This clonotype was picked up a small number of times. Then a second PCR, running about 6 to 12 cycles, was carried out with a sample-barcoded 5' primer and a J-beta primer mix. Every cDNA was tagged by a template-switch adaptor with 12 random nucleotides. TCRdb reprocessed the 5' RACE reads via MiXCR and lists one record per CDR3 protein. Here the sample spans 800,000 or so distinct CDR3 sequences, just under 25% being singletons. The ends were cut back, 3 bases at V and 0 bases at J, with 20 bases in the middle. Germline assignment: CDR1 LGHNA and CDR2 YSLEER. The CDR3 contains 18 residues. The same data also contributed to another study, on T cells of mothers and their children.

The chain has TRBV4-3 and TRBJ1-2, with D perhaps TRBD1 (5 bases). Sequencing was performed on blood. This clonotype originated in a boy between 10 and 17 years old in good health. The DNA of the CDR3 is TGCGCCAGCAGCCAGCATCGGGGCGCCAGAATAGCTAACTATGGCTACACCTTC. This gives the protein CASSQHRGARIANYGYTF.